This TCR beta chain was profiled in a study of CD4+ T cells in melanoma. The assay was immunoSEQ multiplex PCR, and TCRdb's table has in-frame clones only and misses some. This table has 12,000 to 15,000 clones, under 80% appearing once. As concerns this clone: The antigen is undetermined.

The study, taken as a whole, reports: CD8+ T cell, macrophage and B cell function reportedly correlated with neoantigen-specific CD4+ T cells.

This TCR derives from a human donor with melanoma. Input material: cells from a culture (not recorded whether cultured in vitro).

The CDR3: CASTSTGSNTEAFF. As DNA, the CDR3 is TGCGCCAGCACCTCGACAGGGTCGAACACTGAAGCTTTCTTT. This rearrangement joins TRBV10-2 to TRBJ1-1; TRBD1 matches 7 bases. Germline trimming cut 7 bases from V and 1 base from J; bases unmatched to any gene: 6. The CDR3 spans 14 residues. CDR1 and CDR2 (germline): WSHSY, SAAADI.